This TCR beta chain was retrieved from a study of blood T cell repertoires in COVID-19. The CDR3 length is 17 residues. Germline CDR1 is MDHEN and CDR2 is SYDVKM. The J segment lost 0 bases and the V segment lost 5 bases, leaving 7 bases of the junction unmatched. The table came from immunoSEQ multiplex PCR; TCRdb's copy has only in-frame clones and leaves some out. The sample contains approximately 450,000 clones, over 75% of which appear only once. This rearrangement joins TRBV28 to TRBJ1-5; 10 nucleotides agree with TRBD1. This receptor was identified in a man under 40 who had recovered from COVID-19. The material sequenced was PBMCs or T cells enriched from blood (not recorded which). CDR3 sequence (DNA): TGTGCCAGCAGTCCCGGGGGACAGGGGATTAGCAATCAGCCCCAGCATTTT. Translated: CASSPGGQGISNQPQHF.